This T cell receptor beta chain was captured by sequencing in a study of low-dose radiotherapy and immunotherapy resistance in tumors. As for the study in general: One day prior to radiation and immunotherapy, intravenous cyclophosphamide at 200 mg/m2 was given, repeated every two weeks. Starting cycle 1 day 1, oral aspirin 300 mg was given daily for four cycles.

This clonotype was seen repeatedly, ten times or more. The length of the CDR3 is 14 residues. V gave up 1 base and J gave up 6 bases, with 14 bases separating them. From germline, CDR1 is DFQATT and CDR2 SNEGSKA (reference sequence). Gene-specific TRAV and TRBV primers were used for first-strand cDNA, covering alpha and beta chains. TCRs were amplified for roughly 22 PCR cycles with a constant-region primer and V-primer adapter. Isolated mRNA underwent amplification by in vitro transcription. TCRdb used MiXCR to reprocess the reads, holding one entry per CDR3 protein. The sample lists about 39,000 distinct CDR3 sequences; around a third were seen once. The sample's time point: before trial treatment.

The source material was PBMCs, sampled before treatment. This receptor was obtained from a male donor with gallbladder cancer. The chain uses TRBV20-1 and TRBJ2-3, with TRBD2 as a possible D gene (5 bases). The CDR3 spells CSARVVASRDTQYF. In DNA form, the CDR3 reads TGCAGTGCTAGAGTGGTAGCGAGTCGGGATACGCAGTATTTT.